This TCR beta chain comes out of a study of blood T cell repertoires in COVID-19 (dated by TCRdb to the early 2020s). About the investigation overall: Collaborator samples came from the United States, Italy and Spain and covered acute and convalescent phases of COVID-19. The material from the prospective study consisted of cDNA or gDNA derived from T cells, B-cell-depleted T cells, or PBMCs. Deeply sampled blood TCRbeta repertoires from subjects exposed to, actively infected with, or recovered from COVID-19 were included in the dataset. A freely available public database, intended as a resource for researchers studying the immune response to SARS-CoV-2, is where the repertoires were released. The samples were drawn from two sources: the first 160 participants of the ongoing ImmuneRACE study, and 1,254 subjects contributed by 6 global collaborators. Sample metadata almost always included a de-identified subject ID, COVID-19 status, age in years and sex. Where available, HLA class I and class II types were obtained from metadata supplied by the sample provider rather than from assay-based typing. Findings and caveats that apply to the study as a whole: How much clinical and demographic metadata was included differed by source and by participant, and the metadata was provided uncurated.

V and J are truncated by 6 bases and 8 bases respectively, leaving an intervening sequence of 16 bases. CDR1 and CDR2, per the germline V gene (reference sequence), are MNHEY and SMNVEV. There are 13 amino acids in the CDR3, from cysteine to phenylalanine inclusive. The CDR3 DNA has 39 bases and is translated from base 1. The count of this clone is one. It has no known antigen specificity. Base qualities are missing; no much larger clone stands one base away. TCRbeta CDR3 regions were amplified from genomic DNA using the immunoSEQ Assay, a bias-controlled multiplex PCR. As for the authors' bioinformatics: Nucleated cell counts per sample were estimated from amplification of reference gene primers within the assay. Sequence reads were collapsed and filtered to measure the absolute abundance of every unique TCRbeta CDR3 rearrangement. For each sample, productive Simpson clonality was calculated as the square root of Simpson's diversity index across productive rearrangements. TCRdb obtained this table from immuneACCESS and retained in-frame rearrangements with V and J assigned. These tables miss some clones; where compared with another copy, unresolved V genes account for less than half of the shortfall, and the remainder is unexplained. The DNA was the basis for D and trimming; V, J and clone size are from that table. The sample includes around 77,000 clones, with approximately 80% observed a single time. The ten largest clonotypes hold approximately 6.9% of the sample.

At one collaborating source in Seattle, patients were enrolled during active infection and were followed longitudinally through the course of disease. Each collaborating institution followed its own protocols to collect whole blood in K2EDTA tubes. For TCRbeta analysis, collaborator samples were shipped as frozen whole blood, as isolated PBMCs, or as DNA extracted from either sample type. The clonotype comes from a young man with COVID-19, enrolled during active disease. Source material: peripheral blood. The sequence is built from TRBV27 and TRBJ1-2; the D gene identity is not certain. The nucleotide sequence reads TGTGCCAGCAGGTCCGTTCCTACGGGGGGCTACACCTTC. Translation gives CASRSVPTGGYTF.